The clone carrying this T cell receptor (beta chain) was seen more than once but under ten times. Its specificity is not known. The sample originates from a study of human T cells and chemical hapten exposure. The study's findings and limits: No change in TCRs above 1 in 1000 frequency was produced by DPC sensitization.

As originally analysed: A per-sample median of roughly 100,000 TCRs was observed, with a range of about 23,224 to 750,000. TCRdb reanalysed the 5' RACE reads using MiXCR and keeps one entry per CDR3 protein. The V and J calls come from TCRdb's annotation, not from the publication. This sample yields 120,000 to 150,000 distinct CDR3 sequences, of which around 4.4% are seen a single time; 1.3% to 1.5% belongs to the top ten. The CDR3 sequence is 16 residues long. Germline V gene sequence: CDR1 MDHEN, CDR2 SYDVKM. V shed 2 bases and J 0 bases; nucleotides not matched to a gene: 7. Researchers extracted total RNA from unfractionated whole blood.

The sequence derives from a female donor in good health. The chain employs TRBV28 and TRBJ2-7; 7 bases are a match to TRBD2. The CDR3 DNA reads TGTGCCAGCAGTTTAATGACGGGGGGTAGCTCCTACGAGCAGTACTTC. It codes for CASSLMTGGSSYEQYF.